One sample yielded the 18 T cell receptor beta chains listed below, sequenced in a study of glioma-infiltrating T cells after dendritic cell vaccination. Only in-frame clones appear in the TCRdb table, and some are missing; sequencing was by immunoSEQ multiplex PCR. The sample lists approximately 85,000 clones, around 85% occurring once. Time point: after dendritic cell vaccination, including at tumor progression/relapse. The sequences come from blood, collected after dendritic cell vaccination. These receptors originate from a human donor with glioblastoma.

The rearrangement uses TRBV28 and TRBJ2-5; 7 positions agree with TRBD1. CDR3 size: 16 residues. Germline CDR1 reads MDHEN; CDR2 reads SYDVKM. Trimming cost V 5 bases and J 0 bases; bases outside gene matches: 9. This chain's CDR3 is CASSPRTGPDQETQYF. As DNA, the CDR3 is TGTGCCAGCAGTCCACGGACAGGACCAGACCAAGAGACCCAGTACTTC. Full variable domain (outside the CDR3, taken from reference TRBV28 and TRBJ2-5): DVKVTQSSRYLVKRTGEKVFLECVQDMDHENMFWYRQDPGLGLRLIYFSYDVKMKEKGDIPEGYSVSREKKERFSLILESASTNQTSMYLCASSPRTGPDQETQYFGPGTRLLVL.

This clone showed up just once. The J gene is TRBJ2-5, the V gene TRBV5-1; 8 positions match TRBD2. Per germline, CDR1 SGHRS and CDR2 YFSETQ. The length of the CDR3 is 15 residues. V lost 0 bases to trimming and J lost 3 bases; unmatched junction nucleotides: 4. The CDR3 region has the DNA TGCGCCAGCAGCTTGGTCGGGAGGGCCGAAGAGACCCAGTACTTC. This translates into CASSLVGRAEETQYF. Based on the CDR3 plus reference TRBV5-1 and TRBJ2-5, the full variable domain is KAGVTQTPRYLIKTRGQQVTLSCSPISGHRSVSWYQQTPGQGLQFLFEYFSETQRNKGNFPGRFSGRQFSNSRSEMNVSTLELGDSALYLCASSLVGRAEETQYFGPGTRLLVL.

The chain links TRBV5-4 to TRBJ2-5; TRBD1 matches at 10 bases. The J segment lost 5 bases and the V segment lost 4 bases, leaving 5 bases of the junction unmatched. The CDR3 loop spans 14 amino acids. From germline, CDR1 is SGHNT and CDR2 YYREEE (reference sequence). The DNA for the CDR3 is TGTGCCAGCAGCAAGGACAGGGGGTATGAGACCCAGTACTTC. Translated, it gives CASSKDRGYETQYF.

The rearrangement uses TRBV7-3 and TRBJ2-3, with D possibly TRBD1 on 6 matching bases. The germline gives CDR1 SGHTA, CDR2 FQGTGA. This CDR3 spans 13 amino acids. The V gene lost 4 bases and the J gene lost 10 bases, with 15 bases spanning the gap. CDR3 sequence reads: CASSSGAQGPQYF. CDR3 sequence (DNA): TGTGCCAGCAGCTCAGGGGCACAGGGCCCGCAGTATTTT.

This chain connects TRBV6-1 to TRBJ2-2, with TRBD1 matching 11 bases. The CDR3 runs to 14 residues. Unmatched junction bases numbered 9, after V lost 2 bases and J lost 16 bases. Per germline, CDR1 MNHNS and CDR2 SASEGT. CDR3 sequence reads: CASSERGWDRGKFF. In DNA, the CDR3 is TGTGCCAGCAGTGAACGTGGGTGGGACAGGGGGAAGTTTTTT.

J is TRBJ1-5 and V is TRBV6-9; perhaps TRBD1 as D (5 bases). This CDR3 spans 16 amino acids. Germline V gene lookup returns CDR1 MNHGY and CDR2 SVAAGI. With 5 bases removed from V and 4 bases from J, the gap between germline ends came to 18 bases. The CDR3 DNA reads as TGTGCCAGCAGTGAAGGGGAGGGGCTGGGTAATCAGCCCCAGCATTTT. It encodes CASSEGEGLGNQPQHF.

CDR3: CAWRDTGQGLNEQYF. The CDR3, as DNA: TGTGCCTGGAGAGACACTGGACAGGGTCTCAACGAGCAGTACTTC. J is TRBJ2-7 and V is TRBV30; 8 positions agree with TRBD1. The CDR3 runs to 15 residues. The trim removed 3 bases at V and 5 bases at J, leaving 12 bases unmatched. Germline CDR1 is GTSNPN and CDR2 is SVGIG (reference sequence). The complete variable domain, with remaining parts taken from reference TRBV30 and TRBJ2-7, reads SQTIHQWPATLVQPVGSPLSLECTVEGTSNPNLYWYRQAAGRGLQLLFYSVGIGQISSEVPQNLSASRPQDRQFILSSKKLLLSDSGFYLCAWRDTGQGLNEQYFGPGTRLTVT.

The gene calls are TRBV4-2 and TRBJ2-3, with 9 positions matching TRBD2. This CDR3 spans 16 amino acids. Germline CDR1 is LGHNA and CDR2 is YNFKEQ. V lost 7 bases, J lost 1 base, and 9 bases stayed unmatched. CDR3 sequence reads: CASTAGGHLGTDTQYF. The CDR3 DNA reads TGTGCCAGCACTGCGGGAGGGCACTTGGGCACAGATACGCAGTATTTT.

The V call is TRBV6-5, the J call TRBJ2-3, with 10 bases fitting TRBD2. CDR1 is MNHEY and CDR2 is SVGAGI in the germline V gene. The CDR3 contains 16 residues. The ends lost 0 bases at V and 5 bases at J; junction bases unmatched: 5. The CDR3 coding sequence is TGTGCCAGCAGTTACTCTAGCGGGAGGAAGATAGATACGCAGTATTTT. This gives the protein CASSYSSGRKIDTQYF.

This clone was counted only a few times. V and J are TRBV18 and TRBJ2-3; D remains ambiguous. V gave up 6 bases and J gave up 5 bases, with 6 bases separating them. Germline V CDR1 and CDR2: KGHSH, LQKENI. This CDR3 comprises 11 residues. The CDR3 reads CASSSRDTQYF. DNA for the CDR3: TGTGCCAGCTCCTCGAGAGATACGCAGTATTTT.

The chain is built from TRBV10-3 and TRBJ2-5, with TRBD2 matching over 8 bases. Losses at the gene ends were 10 bases for V and 3 bases for J; bases not matched to a gene: 4. CDR1 is ENHRY, CDR2 SYGVKD, per germline. The CDR3 is 12 amino acids. The CDR3 nucleotides are TGTGCCAGCGGGGGGAGTAAAGAGACCCAGTACTTC. Amino acid sequence: CASGGSKETQYF.

The CDR3 DNA follows: TGTGCCAGCAGTTTGGGTATGACAGGGTTTACTGAGTTAGGCACTGAAGCTTTCTTT. It encodes CASSLGMTGFTELGTEAFF. The V gene is TRBV28, the J gene TRBJ1-1; 7 positions match TRBD1. The junction had 20 bases not matched to a gene; V was cut back by 3 bases and J by 4 bases. The CDR3 extends over 19 amino acids. CDR1 and CDR2 (germline): MDHEN, SYDVKM.

The J gene is TRBJ2-7, the V gene TRBV7-2; 8 bases agree with TRBD2. Trimming at V came to 5 bases and at J to 3 bases, leaving 6 bases not matched to a gene. CDR3 length equals 14 residues. Germline loops: CDR1 SGHTA, CDR2 FQGNSA. For the CDR3, the DNA is TGTGCCAGCAGCCCCGGACTAGCCCGCTACGAGCAGTACTTC. It encodes CASSPGLARYEQYF.

The V gene is TRBV27, the J gene TRBJ1-1, with 8 nucleotides matching TRBD1. J gave up 3 bases and V 5 bases, and 11 bases lay outside the gene matches. The CDR3 is made up of 16 amino acids. Germline V gene lookup returns CDR1 MNHEY and CDR2 SMNVEV (reference sequence). The CDR3 reads CASSPLLTGDDTEAFF. CDR3 nucleotide sequence: TGTGCCAGCAGTCCCCTCCTGACAGGGGATGACACTGAAGCTTTCTTT.

This clone was observed once. The rearrangement links TRBV9 to TRBJ1-1; D remains ambiguous. The V and J ends lost 0 bases and 0 bases respectively, with 6 bases between them. This CDR3 is built from 14 residues. Per the germline V gene, CDR1 is SGDLS and CDR2 is YYNGEE. CDR3 sequence (DNA): TGTGCCAGCAGCGTAGCACAGTTGAACACTGAAGCTTTCTTT. Residues: CASSVAQLNTEAFF.

V usage is TRBV6-5 and J usage is TRBJ1-5; no reliable D call. Germline V lookup: CDR1 MNHEY, CDR2 SVGAGI. V was trimmed by 5 bases and J by 8 bases, leaving 13 bases between them. The CDR3 consists of 13 residues. The CDR3 sequence is CASSPVSGEPQHF. The CDR3 region has the DNA TGTGCCAGCAGTCCCGTATCCGGTGAGCCCCAGCATTTT.

The V call is TRBV15, the J call TRBJ2-5, with D tentatively TRBD2 (6 bases). Gene TRBJ2-7 matches the end of the DNA better, so the J call may be wrong. The CDR3 consists of 16 residues. Germline V gives CDR1 LNHNV, CDR2 YYDKDF (reference sequence). The CDR3: CATSRPTGTLIYEQYF. As DNA, the CDR3 is TGTGCCACCAGCAGACCTACCGGGACTCTCATCTACGAGCAGTACTTC.

The chain couples TRBV19 to TRBJ2-2; 7 bases are a match to TRBD2. The ends lost 2 bases at V and 5 bases at J; junction bases unmatched: 5. Germline loops: CDR1 LNHDA, CDR2 SQIVND (reference sequence). There are 15 residues in the CDR3. CDR3 in amino acids: CASSIWAGETGELFF. The CDR3 DNA is TGTGCCAGTAGTATATGGGCGGGAGAAACCGGGGAGCTGTTTTTT. The whole variable domain, remainder taken from reference TRBV19 and TRBJ2-2, is DGGITQSPKYLFRKEGQNVTLSCEQNLNHDAMYWYRQDPGQGLRLIYYSQIVNDFQKGDIAEGYSVSREKKESFPLTVTSAQKNPTAFYLCASSIWAGETGELFFGEGSRLTVL.